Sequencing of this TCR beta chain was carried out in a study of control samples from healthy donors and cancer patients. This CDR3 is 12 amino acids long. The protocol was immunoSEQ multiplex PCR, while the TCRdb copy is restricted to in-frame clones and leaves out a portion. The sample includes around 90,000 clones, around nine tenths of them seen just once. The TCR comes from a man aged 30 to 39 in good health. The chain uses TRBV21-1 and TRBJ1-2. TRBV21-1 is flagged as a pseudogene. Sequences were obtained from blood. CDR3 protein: CASRPATYGYTF. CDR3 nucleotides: TGTGCCAGCAGACCCGCGACCTATGGCTACACCTTC.